Below, 10 T cell receptor beta chains from the same sample are listed, as sequenced in a study of identical twins. TCRdb called the 5' RACE reads again in MiXCR, with one record for every CDR3 protein. Of some 760,000 distinct CDR3 sequences listed, roughly 18% are singletons. These data are also associated with another study on T cells expressing NK-cell markers.

Material: PBMCs. These receptors were collected from a woman under 30 in good health.

The chain employs TRBV7-9 and TRBJ2-1; maybe TRBD2 (6 bases). Trimming removed 4 bases at V and 7 bases at J, with 14 bases between. This CDR3 region has 14 residues. CDR1 and CDR2 from the germline V gene are SEHNR and FQNEAQ (reference sequence). CDR3 nucleotides: TGTGCCAGCAGCTCCGATGGAGGAGGGAATGAGCAGTTCTTC. This encodes CASSSDGGGNEQFF.

V is TRBV12-5 and J is TRBJ2-3; D unresolved. Trimming left V 7 bases short and J 1 base short, with 6 bases between. Germline V gives CDR1 LGHNT, CDR2 FRNRAP. This CDR3 is 12 amino acids long. This chain's CDR3 is CASVGGTDTQYF. The CDR3 DNA reads as TGTGCTAGTGTTGGGGGCACAGATACGCAGTATTTT. Full variable domain (missing parts from reference TRBV12-5 and TRBJ2-3): DARVTQTPRHKVTEMGQEVTMRCQPILGHNTVFWYRQTMMQGLELLAYFRNRAPLDDSGMPKDRFSAEMPDATLATLKIQPSEPRDSAVYFCASVGGTDTQYFGPGTRLTVL.

This chain links TRBV12-3 or TRBV12-4 with TRBJ2-2; 9 nucleotides line up with TRBD1. V shed 5 bases and J 5 bases; nucleotides not matched to a gene: 6. This CDR3 is 15 amino acids long. The CDR3 loop reads CASSAGTGTTGELFF. In nucleotides, the CDR3 is TGTGCCAGCAGTGCCGGGACAGGGACAACCGGGGAGCTGTTTTTT.

The genes are TRBV10-3 and TRBJ2-1; TRBD1 aligns across 10 bases. Losses at the gene ends were 6 bases for V and 6 bases for J; bases not matched to a gene: 5. The CDR3 loop spans 14 amino acids. CDR1 is ENHRY and CDR2 is SYGVKD in the germline V gene. As DNA, the CDR3 is TGTGCCATCAGAGGACAGGGGGTGGTCAATGAGCAGTTCTTC. Its protein product is CAIRGQGVVNEQFF.

This chain connects TRBV7-2 to TRBJ2-2; 9 bases agree with TRBD1. With 5 bases clipped from V and 5 bases from J, the junction kept 6 bases outside the gene matches. This CDR3 spans 15 amino acids. In germline, CDR1 is SGHTA, CDR2 FQGNSA. In DNA form, the CDR3 reads TGTGCCAGCAGCCTGACAGGGGGGATTACCGGGGAGCTGTTTTTT. It specifies CASSLTGGITGELFF.

The gene calls are TRBV20-1 and TRBJ2-4; weak D call: TRBD2 (5 bases). Between the trimmed V and J ends, which lost 4 bases and 0 bases, there was a span of 13 bases. The CDR3 length is 15 residues. Germline-derived CDR1 and CDR2 are DFQATT and SNEGSKA (reference sequence). The CDR3 protein is CSAMFSGLAKNIQYF. For the CDR3, the DNA is TGCAGTGCTATGTTCTCTGGACTAGCCAAAAACATTCAGTACTTC.

The chain uses TRBV10-3 and TRBJ2-7, with 9 bases aligning to TRBD2. J gave up 3 bases and V 5 bases, and 11 bases lay outside the gene matches. This CDR3 spans 16 amino acids. Per germline, CDR1 ENHRY and CDR2 SYGVKD. The CDR3 protein is CAISLAGNTYDYEQYF. In nucleotides, the CDR3 is TGTGCCATCAGTCTAGCGGGAAACACATATGACTACGAGCAGTACTTC.

This chain connects TRBV25-1 to TRBJ2-2; TRBD1 might be the D (6 bases). Trimming cost V 10 bases and J 0 bases, with 15 bases left between them. This CDR3 has 15 residues. Germline loops: CDR1 MGHDK, CDR2 SYGVNS. This CDR3 reads CATLGGHANTGELFF. The CDR3 coding sequence is TGTGCCACCTTAGGGGGACACGCGAACACCGGGGAGCTGTTTTTT.

This clonotype was detected a few times. CDR3 protein: CSATGRGANYGYTF. The CDR3 bases are TGCAGTGCTACAGGACGAGGCGCTAACTATGGCTACACCTTC. The genes are TRBV20-1 and TRBJ1-2; D gene uncertain. The CDR3 extends over 14 amino acids. Looked up from germline, CDR1 is DFQATT and CDR2 is SNEGSKA (reference sequence). V lost 4 bases, J lost 0 bases, and 12 bases lay in between.

This clonotype was recorded a few times. This chain uses TRBV7-2 with TRBJ1-1; D uncertain. CDR1 and CDR2 from the germline V gene are SGHTA and FQGNSA. This CDR3 contains 14 residues. V dropped 1 base and J dropped 0 bases, with 6 bases sitting between them. CDR3 bases: TGTGCCAGCAGCTTAGTCAGCTTGAACACTGAAGCTTTCTTT. Protein product: CASSLVSLNTEAFF.